This T cell receptor beta chain was obtained from a study of cytomegalovirus exposure and HLA in healthy donors. Whole-study results and caveats: Using a false discovery rate of 0.05, a later analysis showed that 15,000 to 20,000 TCR beta sequences were associated with HLA alleles. Exclusion as indistinguishable affected some V segments, including TRBV6-2 and TRBV6-3.

Per germline, CDR1 SEHNR and CDR2 FQNEAQ (reference sequence). V lost 4 bases and J 2 bases, leaving 18 bases between the germline ends. The CDR3 totals 17 residues. With regard to this clone: The antigen is unknown.

The PCR had 60 Vbeta and 13 Jbeta primers. Libraries were prepared by immunoSEQ multiplex PCR; TCRdb keeps only in-frame clonotypes and omits some of them. The sample shows over 100,000 clones, approximately 80% of them seen only once. Sequencing was performed on PBMCs. V is TRBV7-9 and J is TRBJ1-5, with a tentative D call TRBD1 (5 bases). This receptor was identified in a man in his forties or fifties in good health and CMV-seropositive. The CDR3 DNA reads as TGTGCCAGCAGCTACGAGACAGAAGGATTCGGCAATCAGCCCCAGCATTTT. Translation: CASSYETEGFGNQPQHF.